The 13 T cell receptor beta chains reported below all come from one sample, sequenced in a study of shared clonotypes between healthy human individuals. The repertoire was sequenced with immunoSEQ multiplex PCR; TCRdb's copy has only in-frame clones and lacks some. Of roughly 2,300,000 clones listed, around 92% are singletons. Sequenced sample: naive CD4+ T cells from PBMCs. The sample's subset: CD45RA+ positively selected. These receptors all come from a man aged 18 to 35 in good health. Some clones in this sample may be carry-over from other donors' samples.

The chain joins TRBV5-4 to TRBJ1-4; a possible D gene is TRBD1 (5 bases). Germline-derived CDR1 and CDR2 are SGHNT and YYREEE (reference sequence). V lost 0 bases, J lost 2 bases, and 11 bases lay in between. There are 16 residues in the CDR3. CDR3 amino acids: CASSLGPQGTNEKLFF. The CDR3 coding sequence is TGTGCCAGCAGCTTGGGGCCCCAGGGCACTAATGAAAAACTGTTTTTT. Filled out from reference TRBV5-4 and TRBJ1-4, the complete variable domain reads ETGVTQSPTHLIKTRGQQVTLRCSSQSGHNTVSWYQQALGQGPQFIFQYYREEENGRGNFPPRFSGLQFPNYSSELNVNALELDDSALYLCASSLGPQGTNEKLFFGSGTQLSVL.

This rearrangement joins TRBV19 to TRBJ1-3; 11 bases line up with TRBD1. CDR3 length: 16 amino acids. The V segment lost 10 bases and the J segment 0 bases; nucleotides outside the gene matches: 8. Germline V CDR1 and CDR2: LNHDA, SQIVND (reference sequence). CDR3 in DNA: TGTGCCACCTTGGACAGGGGGCTGCTCTCTGGAAACACCATATATTTT. Amino acid sequence: CATLDRGLLSGNTIYF.

This chain connects TRBV5-1 to TRBJ2-2; 7 nucleotides match TRBD1. CDR1 SGHRS and CDR2 YFSETQ come from the germline V gene. Trimming took 1 base from V and 4 from J; bases not matched to a gene: 7. The CDR3 is 16 residues long. The CDR3 bases are TGCGCCAGCAGCTTGACCGGGACAGAGGGCACCGGGGAGCTGTTTTTT. Protein: CASSLTGTEGTGELFF.

The chain joins TRBV7-2 to TRBJ2-1; TRBD2 aligns across 8 bases. J was trimmed by 4 bases and V by 1 base; bases with no gene match: 6. The length of the CDR3 is 16 residues. Looked up from germline, CDR1 is SGHTA and CDR2 is FQGNSA. In DNA, the CDR3 is TGTGCCAGCAGCTTAGAGGCGACTAGCGAATACAATGAGCAGTTCTTC. Amino acids: CASSLEATSEYNEQFF. Looking up the rest from reference TRBV7-2 and TRBJ2-1 gives the full variable domain: GAGVSQSPSNKVTEKGKDVELRCDPISGHTALYWYRQSLGQGLEFLIYFQGNSAPDKSGLPSDRFSAERTGGSVSTLTIQRTQQEDSAVYLCASSLEATSEYNEQFFGPGTRLTVL.

Details on this clone: In the same sample, other DNA sequences code for this CDR3. The CDR3 DNA reads TGTGCCAGCAGCGTAGGGGGCGGGCGGGGGTACCAAGAGACCCAGTACTTC. Translating gives CASSVGGGRGYQETQYF. The J gene is TRBJ2-5, the V gene TRBV9, with 7 bases lining up with TRBD2. CDR1 and CDR2 from the germline V gene are SGDLS and YYNGEE. The J segment lost 0 bases and the V segment lost 0 bases, leaving 8 bases of the junction unmatched. This CDR3 has 17 residues. Full variable domain (missing parts from reference TRBV9 and TRBJ2-5): DSGVTQTPKHLITATGQRVTLRCSPRSGDLSVYWYQQSLDQGLQFLIQYYNGEERAKGNILERFSAQQFPDLHSELNLSSLELGDSALYFCASSVGGGRGYQETQYFGPGTRLLVL.

The chain recombines TRBV4-1 with TRBJ1-3; a weak D match, TRBD1 (6 bases). The CDR3 loop spans 15 amino acids. The V end was cut by 3 bases, the J end by 2 bases, with 11 bases between. CDR1 is MGHRA, CDR2 YSYEKL, per germline. The CDR3 DNA sequence: TGCGCCAGCAGCCACACAGGGATCACTGGAAACACCATATATTTT. Translated: CASSHTGITGNTIYF.

The CDR3 coding sequence is TGCAGTGCTAGTACACCTGTCGAGCAGTACTTC. It is translated as CSASTPVEQYF. The J gene is TRBJ2-7, the V gene TRBV20-1; D remains ambiguous. V lost 3 bases and J lost 6, with 9 bases in between. The CDR3 has 11 amino acids. Germline V gives CDR1 DFQATT, CDR2 SNEGSKA (reference sequence).

The chain combines TRBV18 with TRBJ1-2; perhaps TRBD1 as D (5 bases). Per the germline V gene, CDR1 is KGHSH and CDR2 is LQKENI. V dropped 3 bases and J dropped 2 bases, with 10 bases sitting between them. The CDR3 has 14 residues. The CDR3 region has the DNA TGTGCCAGCTCACCGGGACGGCACAACTATGGCTACACCTTC. The encoded protein is CASSPGRHNYGYTF.

This chain uses TRBV11-2 with TRBJ1-1, with a possible D match to TRBD1 (5 bases). Germline CDR1 SGHAT, CDR2 FQNNGV. This CDR3 has 16 residues. Trimming stripped 5 bases from V and 0 bases from J, with 16 bases between. The CDR3 reads CASSPRPGTVNTEAFF. The CDR3 nucleotides read TGTGCCAGCAGCCCGCGTCCCGGGACGGTGAACACTGAAGCTTTCTTT.

V gene TRBV6-5 combines with J gene TRBJ1-3; D is undetermined. Germline V gives CDR1 MNHEY, CDR2 SVGAGI. The CDR3 covers 14 residues. V was trimmed by 4 bases and J by 5 bases, leaving 12 bases between them. The CDR3 sequence is CASSSRARRNTIYF. DNA for the CDR3: TGTGCCAGCAGTTCGCGGGCTCGTCGAAACACCATATATTTT.

Concerning this clone: Other nucleotide sequences from this sample produce the same CDR3. V and J are TRBV5-1 and TRBJ2-7; the D is unclear. V lost 0 bases and J 3 bases, leaving 7 bases between the germline ends. In germline, CDR1 is SGHRS, CDR2 YFSETQ. The CDR3 consists of 13 residues. CDR3 sequence reads: CASSLGSGYEQYF. CDR3 nucleotides: TGCGCCAGCAGCTTGGGATCAGGCTACGAGCAGTACTTC.

The rearrangement uses TRBV6-1 and TRBJ2-7; TRBD1 matches at 7 bases. Germline loops: CDR1 MNHNS, CDR2 SASEGT. CDR3 size: 15 residues. The V segment lost 4 bases and the J segment 3 bases; nucleotides outside the gene matches: 9. In DNA, the CDR3 is TGTGCCAGCAGTGCGACAGGGTGGCCCCACTACGAGCAGTACTTC. It specifies CASSATGWPHYEQYF.

This chain uses TRBV7-2 with TRBJ2-5; a possible D gene is TRBD2 (5 bases). Germline-derived CDR1 and CDR2 are SGHTA and FQGNSA. The CDR3 totals 15 residues. V was trimmed by 0 bases and J by 4 bases, leaving 12 bases between them. DNA for the CDR3: TGTGCCAGCAGCTTAGCAACTAGTATCGGAGAGACCCAGTACTTC. The encoded protein is CASSLATSIGETQYF. The complete variable domain, with remaining parts taken from reference TRBV7-2 and TRBJ2-5, reads GAGVSQSPSNKVTEKGKDVELRCDPISGHTALYWYRQSLGQGLEFLIYFQGNSAPDKSGLPSDRFSAERTGGSVSTLTIQRTQQEDSAVYLCASSLATSIGETQYFGPGTRLLVL.